This TCR beta chain was documented in a study of identifying expanded T cells in peripheral blood (dated 2019 in TCRdb). Looking at the study overall: Separate aliquots of the same genomic DNA pool were sequenced to produce technical replicates, and four replicates were compared in pairs. The paper as a whole reports these results and caveats: The authors expected that over much longer intervals, such as months to years, biological variance in healthy repertoires might increase even further. The beta-binomial model significantly reduced the number of clones called differentially abundant and the false-positive rate across all healthy-donor time intervals. Between technical replicates the binomial model flagged roughly 1.1 differentially abundant clones, whereas over about two weeks the binomial model flagged about 16.4 and over about 4 weeks approximately 20. In all healthy donors, the variance in clone template counts between samples taken two weeks apart rose significantly as total template count increased.

No immune events such as infections were documented for the healthy donors during the collection period. Healthy-donor blood repertoires served as a training cohort to calibrate time-dependent variance in a beta-binomial model of T-cell clone differential abundance. There were around ten healthy donors in the training cohort, of whom 3 were female and 7 were male. The donors were between roughly 25 and 65 years old, with an average age of about 45 years. Whole blood from each healthy donor was obtained from a commercial supplier and was collected at three time points roughly two weeks apart. For immunosequencing, genomic DNA was extracted from unsorted whole blood. The immunoSEQ Assay, which relies on bias-controlled multiplex PCR amplification of genomic DNA, was used to profile TCRbeta CDR3 regions. As for the original processing: The absolute abundance of each unique TCRbeta CDR3 region was quantified after sequences were collapsed and filtered. Differential abundance was tested with two models: a binomial (Fisher-equivalent) model and a beta-binomial model that adds time-dependent variance fitted from healthy donors. Clones with fewer than 5 combined templates were excluded, and clones with Benjamini-Hochberg FDR below 0.01 were called differentially abundant. Beta-binomial variance was modeled as a function of total template count across the two samples using the form v = (b*log(k)+a)^2. TCRdb carries this immuneACCESS record with in-frame sequences only. Its versions omit some clonotypes, under half of them owing to an unresolved V gene in the studies checked, with the rest unexplained. The V and J calls and clone size come from that table; D and trimming were worked out from the DNA. A total of tens of thousands of clones appear in this sample, 88% of them only once. Clones ranked in the top ten supply approximately 5% of the sample.

Concerning this clone: Which antigen it targets is not known. The input lacks base qualities; no much larger clone sits a single base away.

The V end loses 4 bases and the J end loses 7 bases, and a stretch of 16 bases separates them. Based on the germline V gene, the CDR1 and CDR2 sequences are MNHNS and SASEGT. The CDR3 spans 14 residues, from the cysteine through the phenylalanine. This entry keeps only the CDR3 DNA: 42 bases, framed from base 1. The sample was blood. The clonotype comes from a person aged 18 to 70 in good health. Rearrangement joined TRBV6-1 to TRBJ1-2; TRBD1 is possibly the D segment (5 matching bases). CDR3 region: CASSAVGGSFGYTF. The DNA is as follows: TGTGCCAGCAGTGCGGTCGGGGGTTCGTTTGGCTACACCTTC.